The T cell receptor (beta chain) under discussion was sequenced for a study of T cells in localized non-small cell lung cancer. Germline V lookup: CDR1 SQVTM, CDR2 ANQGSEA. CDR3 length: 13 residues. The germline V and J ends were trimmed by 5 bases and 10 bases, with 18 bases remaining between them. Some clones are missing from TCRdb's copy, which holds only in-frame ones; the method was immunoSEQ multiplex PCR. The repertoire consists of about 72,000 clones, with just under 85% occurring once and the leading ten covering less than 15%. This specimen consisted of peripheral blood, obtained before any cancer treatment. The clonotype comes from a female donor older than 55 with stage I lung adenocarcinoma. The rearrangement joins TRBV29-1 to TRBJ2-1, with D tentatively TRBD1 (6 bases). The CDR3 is CSVLRQGLGEQFF. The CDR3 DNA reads TGCAGCGTTTTGCGTCAGGGGTTGGGGGAGCAGTTCTTC.